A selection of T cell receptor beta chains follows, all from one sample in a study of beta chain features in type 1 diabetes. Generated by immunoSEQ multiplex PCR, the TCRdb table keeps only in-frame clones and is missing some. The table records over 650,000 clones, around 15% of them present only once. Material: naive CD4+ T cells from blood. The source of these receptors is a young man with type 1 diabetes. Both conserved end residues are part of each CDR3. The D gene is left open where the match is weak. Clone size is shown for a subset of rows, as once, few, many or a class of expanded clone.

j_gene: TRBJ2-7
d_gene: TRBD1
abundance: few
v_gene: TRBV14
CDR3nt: TGTGCCAGCAGCCCCAGGGACAGCTACTTTTACGAGCAGTACTTC
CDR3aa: CASSPRDSYFYEQYF

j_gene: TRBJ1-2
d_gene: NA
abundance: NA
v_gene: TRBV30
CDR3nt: TGTGCCTGGAGCGGAGTAGGGGGCTACACCTTC
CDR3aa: CAWSGVGGYTF

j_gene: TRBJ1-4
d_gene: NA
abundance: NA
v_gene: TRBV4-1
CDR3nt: TGCGCCAGCAGCCAAGCAGTCACGACGGCAACTAATGAAAAACTGTTTTTT
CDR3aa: CASSQAVTTATNEKLFF

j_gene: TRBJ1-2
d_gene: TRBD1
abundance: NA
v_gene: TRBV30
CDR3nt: TGTGCCTGGAGTGTTGGGGACACAGGGGTCGGTTATGGCTACACCTTC
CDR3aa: CAWSVGDTGVGYGYTF

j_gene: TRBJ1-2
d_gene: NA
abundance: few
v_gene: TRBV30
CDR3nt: TGTGCCTGGAGTGTACCGTCGGGGAAGAACTATGGCTACACCTTC
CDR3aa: CAWSVPSGKNYGYTF

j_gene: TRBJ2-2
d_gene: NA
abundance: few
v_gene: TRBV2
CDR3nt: TGTGCCAGCACCTCGGGCCTGGAGGAGCTGTTTTTT
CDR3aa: CASTSGLEELFF

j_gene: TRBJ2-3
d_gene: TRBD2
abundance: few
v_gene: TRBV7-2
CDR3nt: TGTGCCAGCAGCTTAAGTGCGGGGGGTCCCACAGATACGCAGTATTTT
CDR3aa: CASSLSAGGPTDTQYF

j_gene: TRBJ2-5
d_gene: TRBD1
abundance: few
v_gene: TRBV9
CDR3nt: TGTGCCAGCAGCGCCAGGGGGCAAGAGACCCAGTACTTC
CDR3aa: CASSARGQETQYF

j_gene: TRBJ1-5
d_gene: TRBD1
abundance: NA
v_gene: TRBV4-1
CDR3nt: TGCGCCAGCAGCCAAGATCGGACAGGGCCAAGGCCCCAGCATTTT
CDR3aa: CASSQDRTGPRPQHF

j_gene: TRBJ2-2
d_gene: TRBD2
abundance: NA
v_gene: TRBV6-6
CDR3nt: TGTGCCAGCAAAGGACTAGCCCCCGGGGAGCTGTTTTTT
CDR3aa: CASKGLAPGELFF

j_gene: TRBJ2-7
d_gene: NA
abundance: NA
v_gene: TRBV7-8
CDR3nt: TGTGCCAGCAGCCCATTGCGGAGCTCCTACGAGCAGTACTTC
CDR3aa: CASSPLRSSYEQYF

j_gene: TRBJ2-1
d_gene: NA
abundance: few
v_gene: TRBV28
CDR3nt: TGTGCCAGCAGAGGATCCTACAATGAGCAGTTCTTC
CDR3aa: CASRGSYNEQFF

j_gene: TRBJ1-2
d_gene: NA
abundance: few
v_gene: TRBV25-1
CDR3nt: TGTGCCAGCAGTGAGCCGGGACTTGGCTATGGCTACACCTTC
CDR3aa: CASSEPGLGYGYTF

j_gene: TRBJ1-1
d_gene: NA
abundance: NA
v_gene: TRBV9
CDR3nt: TGTGCCAGCAGCGTAGATGCCCGAAAGAACACTGAAGCTTTCTTT
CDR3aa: CASSVDARKNTEAFF

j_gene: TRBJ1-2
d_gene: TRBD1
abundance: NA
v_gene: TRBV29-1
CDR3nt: TGCAGCGCCCGGGGACAGCCCGGCTATGGCTACACCTTC
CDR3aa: CSARGQPGYGYTF

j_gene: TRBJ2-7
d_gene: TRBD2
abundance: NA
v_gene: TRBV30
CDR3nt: TGTGCCTGGAGTGGACTAGCGGGATTCAACGAGCAGTACTTC
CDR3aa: CAWSGLAGFNEQYF

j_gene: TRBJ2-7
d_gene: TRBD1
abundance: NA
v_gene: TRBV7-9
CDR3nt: TGTGCCAGCAGACCCGACAGGGGAGCGTACGAGCAGTACTTC
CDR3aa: CASRPDRGAYEQYF

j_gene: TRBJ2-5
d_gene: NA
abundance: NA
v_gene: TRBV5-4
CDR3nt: TGTGCCAGCAGCCGGAATTGGGCGGCTCAAGAGACCCAGTACTTC
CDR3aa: CASSRNWAAQETQYF

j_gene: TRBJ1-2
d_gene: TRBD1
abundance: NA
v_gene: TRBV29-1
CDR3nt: TGCAGCGTTGAAGATGACAGGGGCGGCTATGGCTACACCTTC
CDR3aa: CSVEDDRGGYGYTF

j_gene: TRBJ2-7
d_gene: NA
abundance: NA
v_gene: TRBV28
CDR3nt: TGTGCCAGCAGTTTAGGGGGCAGGGCCCACGAGCAGTACTTC
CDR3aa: CASSLGGRAHEQYF

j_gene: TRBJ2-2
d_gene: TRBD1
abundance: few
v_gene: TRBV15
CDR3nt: TGTGCCACCAGCAGAGATCCGGGACAGGGTAGGGAGCTGTTTTTT
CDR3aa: CATSRDPGQGRELFF

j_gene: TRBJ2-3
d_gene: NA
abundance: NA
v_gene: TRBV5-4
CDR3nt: TGTGCCAGCAGCTTGGCTAAGGACACAGATACGCAGTATTTT
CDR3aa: CASSLAKDTDTQYF

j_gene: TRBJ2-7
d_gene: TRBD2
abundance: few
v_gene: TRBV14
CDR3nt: TGTGCCAGCAACCGCGGGAGGATGGACGAGCAGTACTTC
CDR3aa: CASNRGRMDEQYF

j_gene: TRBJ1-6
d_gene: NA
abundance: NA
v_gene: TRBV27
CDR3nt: TGTGCCAGCAGTTTATTGGCTAGGGATTCACCCCTCCACTTT
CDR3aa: CASSLLARDSPLHF

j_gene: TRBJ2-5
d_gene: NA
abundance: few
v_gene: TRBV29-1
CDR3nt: TGCAGCGTTGCGGGCAGCTTCCAAGAGACCCAGTACTTC
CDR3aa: CSVAGSFQETQYF

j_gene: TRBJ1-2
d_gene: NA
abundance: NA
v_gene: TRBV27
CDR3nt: TGTGCCAGCTCTTACGGTGATGGTTTCTTAAGTACCTTC
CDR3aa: CASSYGDGFLSTF

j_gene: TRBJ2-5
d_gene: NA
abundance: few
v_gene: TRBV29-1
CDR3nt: TGCAGCGTTGCCACGGAAGGCCAAGAGACCCAGTACTTC
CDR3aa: CSVATEGQETQYF

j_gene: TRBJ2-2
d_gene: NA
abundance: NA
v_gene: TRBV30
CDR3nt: TGTGCCTGGAGTACCCAGGGAACCGGGGAGCTGTTTTTT
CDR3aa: CAWSTQGTGELFF

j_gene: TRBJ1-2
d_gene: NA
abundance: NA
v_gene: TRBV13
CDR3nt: TGTGCCAGCAGCTTCCGACTGGAGTTGCCCTTC
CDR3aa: CASSFRLELPF

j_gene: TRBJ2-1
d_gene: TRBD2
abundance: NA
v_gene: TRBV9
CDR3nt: TGTGCCAGCAGCGTGAGTGCGGGAGGACCAAATGAGCAGTTCTTC
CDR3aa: CASSVSAGGPNEQFF

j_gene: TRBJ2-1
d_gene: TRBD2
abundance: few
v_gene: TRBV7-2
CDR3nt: TGTGCCAGCAGCAACCAGTTTCGAGCGGGAATTCCCAATGAGCAGTTCTTC
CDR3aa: CASSNQFRAGIPNEQFF

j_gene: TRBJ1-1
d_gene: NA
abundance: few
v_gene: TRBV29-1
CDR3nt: TGCAGCGTTGTACAAGGGTCGGGGGTAGCTTTCTTT
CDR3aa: CSVVQGSGVAFF

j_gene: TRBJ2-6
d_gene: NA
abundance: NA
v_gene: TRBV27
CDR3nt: TGTGCCAGCAGTTTGGAGGGATTGTTAGGGGCCAACGTCCTGACTTTC
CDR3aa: CASSLEGLLGANVLTF

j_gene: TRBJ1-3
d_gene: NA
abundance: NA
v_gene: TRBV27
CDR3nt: TGTGCCAGCAGACCTCGACAGGCTATCTTCTCTGGAAACACCATATATTTT
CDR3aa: CASRPRQAIFSGNTIYF

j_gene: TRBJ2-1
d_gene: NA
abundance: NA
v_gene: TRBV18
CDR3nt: TGTGCCAGCTCAGCCCCGGACTCCCTCAATGAGCAGTTCTTC
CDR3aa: CASSAPDSLNEQFF

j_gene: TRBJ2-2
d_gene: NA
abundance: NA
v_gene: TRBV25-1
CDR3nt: TGTGCCAGCAGTGAATTTCGAGGCGGGGAGCTGTTTTTT
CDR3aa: CASSEFRGGELFF

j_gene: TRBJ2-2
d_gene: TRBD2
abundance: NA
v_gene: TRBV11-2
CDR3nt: TGTGCCAGCGTACGGACTAGCGGGCTGAACACCGGGGAGCTGTTTTTT
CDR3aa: CASVRTSGLNTGELFF

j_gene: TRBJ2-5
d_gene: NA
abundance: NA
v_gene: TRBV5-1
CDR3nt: TGCGCCAGCTCCTTGGTGGGGGATGGGCAAGAGACCCAGTACTTC
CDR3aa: CASSLVGDGQETQYF

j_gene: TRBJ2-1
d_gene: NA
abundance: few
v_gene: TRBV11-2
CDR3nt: TGTGCCAGCAGCTTAACCCGGGACCGCTTATATGAGCAGTTCTTC
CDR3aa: CASSLTRDRLYEQFF

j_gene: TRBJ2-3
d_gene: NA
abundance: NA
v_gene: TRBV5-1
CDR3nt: TGCGCCAGCAGCTTGGTTGGTTCCACAGATACGCAGTATTTT
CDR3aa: CASSLVGSTDTQYF

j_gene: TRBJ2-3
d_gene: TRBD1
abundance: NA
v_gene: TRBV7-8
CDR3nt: TGTGCCAGCAGCCCGGGACAGAGCACAGATACGCAGTATTTT
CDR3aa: CASSPGQSTDTQYF

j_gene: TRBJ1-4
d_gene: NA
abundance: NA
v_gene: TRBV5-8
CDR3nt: TGTGCCAGCAGCGAGGAAGACAGTTGGAAGGGAAAACTGTTTTTT
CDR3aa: CASSEEDSWKGKLFF

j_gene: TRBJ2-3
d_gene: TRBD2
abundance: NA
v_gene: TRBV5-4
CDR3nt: TGTGCCAGCAGCCCTCCGGGACTAGCGGGGGGGAGCACAGATACGCAGTATTTT
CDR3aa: CASSPPGLAGGSTDTQYF

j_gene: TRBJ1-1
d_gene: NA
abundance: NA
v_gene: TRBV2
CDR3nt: TGTGCCAGCAGTGACCGCACCATGAACACTGAAGCTTTCTTT
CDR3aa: CASSDRTMNTEAFF